This paragraph covers one TCR beta chain sequence. This sample stems from a study of Ad26.COV2.S vaccination and SARS-CoV-2 variants. V dropped 6 bases and J dropped 4; count of bases not matched to a gene: 10. Germline CDR1 LNHDA, CDR2 SQIVND (reference sequence). There are 15 residues in the CDR3. TCRdb's table, derived via immunoSEQ multiplex PCR, lists solely in-frame clones and lacks some. Of over 130,000 clones in the sample, approximately 90% were seen once. The rearrangement joins TRBV19 to TRBJ1-2; 8 nucleotides agree with TRBD1. This receptor was obtained from a human donor who had recovered from COVID-19. Sample: peripheral blood, taken after recovery from COVID-19. CDR3 nucleotides: TGTGCCAGTAGAAAAAAACAGGGGGGAGGCTATGGCTACACCTTC. Encoded protein: CASRKKQGGGYGYTF.